The 4 T cell receptor beta chains below were found in one sample sequenced in a study of cytomegalovirus exposure and HLA in healthy donors. Clones were sequenced by immunoSEQ multiplex PCR, and TCRdb holds only the in-frame ones, with some missing. The table includes some 200,000 clones, just over 90% detected once. The sample consisted of PBMCs. These receptor sequences come from a woman aged 18 to 35 in good health and CMV-seronegative.

The V gene is TRBV4-2, the J gene TRBJ2-7; no definite D call. V was clipped by 0 bases and J by 0 bases, with 6 bases between them. The CDR3 has 14 amino acids. The V gene's germline CDR1 is LGHNA and CDR2 YNFKEQ. CDR3 sequence: CASSQDTLSYEQYF. CDR3 nucleotides: TGTGCCAGCAGCCAAGACACTCTCTCCTACGAGCAGTACTTC.

The rearrangement links TRBV9 to TRBJ1-6, with unresolved D. This CDR3 has 14 residues. Germline lookup yields CDR1 SGDLS and CDR2 YYNGEE. Trimming left V 0 bases short and J 7 bases short, with 8 bases between. DNA of the CDR3: TGTGCCAGCAGCGTAGCAGGAGGGAATTCACCCCTCCACTTT. Amino acids: CASSVAGGNSPLHF.

CDR3: CASSQNSGDNTEAFF. CDR3 coding DNA: TGTGCCAGCAGTCAGAATTCGGGAGATAACACTGAAGCTTTCTTT. The chain has TRBV28 and TRBJ1-1; no firm D call. The CDR3 contains 15 residues. Between the trimmed V and J ends, which lost 5 bases and 2 bases, there was a span of 15 bases. Germline V gene lookup returns CDR1 MDHEN and CDR2 SYDVKM.

The chain is built from TRBV10-1 and TRBJ2-1, with 8 bases fitting TRBD2. This CDR3 is built from 17 residues. The V gene's germline CDR1 is WNHNN and CDR2 SYGVQD (reference sequence). V trimming: 8 bases; J trimming: 5 bases; junction bases outside the gene matches: 17. CDR3 nucleotide sequence: TGCGCCAGCTCCCCGAAGGGCCCGGGAGGGGTCCACAATGAGCAGTTCTTC. Encoded protein: CASSPKGPGGVHNEQFF.